The clone carrying this T cell receptor beta chain was recorded a few times. The data are from a study of T cells in Graves' hyperthyroidism and ophthalmopathy. The TCR beta CDR3 regions underwent amplification using RNA transcripts as the source. First-round RT-PCR of the TCR CDR3 relied on the HTBI primer set. TCRdb analysed the multiplex PCR reads with MiXCR anew, one entry per CDR3 protein. The table has 700,000 or so distinct CDR3 sequences, about 17% seen once. The hyperthyroidism was newly diagnosed and had lasted under 2 months; the patients were aged 18 to 65. The diagnoses drew upon clinical symptoms, serum thyroxine and TRAb, thyroid ultrasound and orbital computed tomography. The J segment lost 1 base and the V segment lost 8 bases, leaving 5 bases of the junction unmatched. CDR3 size: 14 residues. Germline CDR1 is LNHDA and CDR2 is SQIVND (reference sequence).

This TCR derives from a man younger than 30 with Graves' hyperthyroidism. The J gene is TRBJ2-1, the V gene TRBV19; the match to TRBD1 covers 7 bases. The sequenced material came from blood. CDR3 nucleotides: TGTGCCAGTCGAGACAGGGAATCCTACAATGAGCAGTTCTTC. This encodes CASRDRESYNEQFF.